These 30 T cell receptor beta chains were all obtained from the same sample, sequenced in a study of control samples from healthy donors and cancer patients. Clones were read by immunoSEQ multiplex PCR, and TCRdb kept only the in-frame ones, dropping some. The sample carries 95,000 to 130,000 clones, around 89% recorded once. The sequenced sample was blood. These receptors were taken from a woman in her 70s in good health.

This rearrangement joins TRBV7-3 to TRBJ2-4; TRBD2 might be the D (6 bases). Germline CDR1 and CDR2: SGHTA and FQGTGA. This CDR3 spans 15 amino acids. V lost 5 bases to trimming and J lost 8 bases, with 19 bases between them. CDR3 sequence: CASSHEGLPGDIQYF. The CDR3 nucleotides are TGTGCCAGCAGCCACGAGGGACTGCCCGGGGACATTCAGTACTTC.

The chain is built from TRBV5-1 and TRBJ2-3; the D gene is possibly TRBD2 (5 bases). This CDR3 has 14 residues. Germline values: CDR1 SGHRS, CDR2 YFSETQ. The V end lost 4 bases, the J end lost 2 bases, and 11 bases lay between the germline ends. DNA for the CDR3: TGCGCCAGCAGCCTAACGGGGAACACAGATACGCAGTATTTT. Translating gives CASSLTGNTDTQYF.

The rearrangement joins TRBV3-1 (or the pseudogene TRBV3-2) to TRBJ2-5; D could derive from TRBD1 or TRBD2 (6 bases each). This CDR3 has 14 amino acids. Germline assignment: CDR1 LGHDT and CDR2 YNNKEL (reference sequence). The ends were cut back, 6 bases at V and 1 base at J, with 12 bases in the middle. The CDR3 here is CASRHTGAQETQYF. The CDR3 bases are TGTGCCAGCAGGCATACGGGGGCCCAAGAGACCCAGTACTTC.

The rearrangement links TRBV5-1 to TRBJ2-7, with D perhaps assigned TRBD1 or TRBD2 (5 bases each). V was clipped by 1 base and J by 9 bases, with 20 bases between them. CDR1 SGHRS and CDR2 YFSETQ come from the germline V gene. The CDR3 spans 15 residues. This CDR3 reads CASSLRWGSGVMQYF. The CDR3 DNA reads TGCGCCAGCAGCTTGAGGTGGGGCTCCGGGGTGATGCAGTACTTC.

V is TRBV5-1 and J is TRBJ2-1, with TRBD1 identical over 7 bases. Per the germline V gene, CDR1 is SGHRS and CDR2 is YFSETQ. This CDR3 has 13 amino acids. V was pared by 0 bases and J by 8 bases, with 2 bases of the junction left unmatched. The CDR3 loop reads CASSLEQGYEQFF. As DNA, the CDR3 is TGCGCCAGCAGCTTGGAACAGGGGTATGAGCAGTTCTTC.

The CDR3 region is CASSSNMADTQYF. DNA for the CDR3: TGTGCCAGCAGCTCGAATATGGCAGATACGCAGTATTTT. The chain is built from TRBV5-6 and TRBJ2-3; D remains unclear. V lost 3 bases to trimming and J lost 4 bases, with 9 bases between them. Germline CDR1 is SGHDT and CDR2 is YYEEEE. The CDR3 loop spans 13 amino acids.

The chain carries TRBV29-1 and TRBJ2-3; 8 bases line up with TRBD1. Per germline, CDR1 SQVTM and CDR2 ANQGSEA. The CDR3 spans 15 residues. The V and J ends lost 3 bases and 3 bases, in that order; junction bases with no gene match: 8. The CDR3 protein is CSVESTGVGTDTQYF. CDR3 bases: TGCAGCGTTGAGTCGACAGGGGTAGGAACAGATACGCAGTATTTT.

The chain carries TRBV12-3 or TRBV12-4 and TRBJ1-2; a possible D gene is TRBD1 (5 bases). The CDR3 is made up of 13 amino acids. V gave up 3 bases and J gave up 7 bases, with 12 bases separating them. CDR3 amino acids: CASSFMGGAGYTF. DNA for the CDR3: TGTGCCAGCAGTTTTATGGGAGGGGCTGGCTACACCTTC.

This chain links TRBV7-7 with TRBJ2-7; D may be TRBD1 (6 bases). The CDR3 covers 16 residues. In germline, CDR1 is SSHAT, CDR2 FNYEAQ (reference sequence). Trimming took off 4 bases at V and 4 bases at J, with 20 bases between the two ends. CDR3 sequence reads: CASSSQTGHRMYEQYF. The CDR3 DNA reads as TGTGCCAGCAGCTCCCAAACAGGGCATCGGATGTACGAGCAGTACTTC.

V and J are TRBV7-3 and TRBJ2-3, with D possibly matching TRBD2 (5 bases). Germline CDR1 reads SGHTA; CDR2 reads FQGTGA. Trimming removed 2 bases at V and 5 bases at J, with 14 bases between. This CDR3 comprises 15 residues. CDR3 sequence: CASSLGGREGDTQYF. CDR3 sequence (DNA): TGTGCCAGCAGCTTAGGAGGCCGCGAGGGAGATACGCAGTATTTT.

This chain joins TRBV11-3 and TRBJ2-1; possibly TRBD1 or TRBD2 for D (6 bases each). The CDR3 has 13 residues. V lost 3 bases and J lost 15, with 18 bases in between. Germline-derived CDR1 and CDR2 are SGHNT and YENEEA. CDR3 nucleotide sequence: TGTGCCAGCAGCTTTCTCGGGGGCCACAGAGTGTTCTTC. Protein: CASSFLGGHRVFF.

The V and J genes are TRBV10-3 and TRBJ1-1, with 7 bases identical to TRBD1. Germline V gene sequence: CDR1 ENHRY, CDR2 SYGVKD. The CDR3 spans 14 residues. Germline trimming cut 5 bases from V and 0 bases from J; bases unmatched to any gene: 3. The CDR3: CAISPGQMNTEAFF. In DNA, the CDR3 is TGTGCCATCAGTCCGGGACAGATGAACACTGAAGCTTTCTTT.

The V gene is TRBV2, the J gene TRBJ1-4; D possibly corresponds to TRBD1 (6 bases). CDR1 is SNHLY and CDR2 is FYNNEI in the germline V gene. This CDR3 has 14 amino acids. Deletions cut 6 bases from V and 3 bases from J, with 11 bases between. The CDR3 DNA follows: TGTGCCAGCAGGCCACAGGGCTCTAATGAAAAACTGTTTTTT. This translates into CASRPQGSNEKLFF.

This chain uses TRBV5-4 with TRBJ2-5, with D perhaps given as TRBD1 or TRBD2 (5 bases each). Deletions cut 4 bases from V and 0 bases from J, with 13 bases between. This CDR3 spans 15 amino acids. Germline CDR1 SGHNT, CDR2 YYREEE (reference sequence). CDR3 protein: CASSPGAGNQETQYF. The CDR3 DNA reads TGTGCCAGCAGCCCCGGGGCGGGCAACCAAGAGACCCAGTACTTC.

The chain uses TRBV21-1 and TRBJ1-1; the table's D call TRBD1 went unverified against the DNA. TRBV21-1 is noted as a pseudogene. This CDR3 is 17 amino acids long. CDR3 DNA sequence: TGTGCCAGCAGCAAACCCGACAGGGGGTCAAGGAACACTGAAGCTTTCTTT. This gives the protein CASSKPDRGSRNTEAFF.

The V gene is TRBV27, the J gene TRBJ1-5; 8 nucleotides match TRBD1. The germline V gene encodes CDR1 MNHEY and CDR2 SMNVEV (reference sequence). CDR3 length: 15 amino acids. V was pared by 6 bases and J by 1 base, with 5 bases of the junction left unmatched. The CDR3 sequence: CASSPDRVSNQPQHF. CDR3 in DNA: TGTGCCAGCAGCCCGGACAGGGTCAGCAATCAGCCCCAGCATTTT.

The chain uses TRBV6-1 and TRBJ2-7; no clear D gene. The germline gives CDR1 MNHNS, CDR2 SASEGT. The V end lost 2 bases, the J end lost 1 base, and 6 bases lay between the germline ends. CDR3 length: 13 residues. CDR3 loop: CASSESRSYEQYF. The CDR3 region has the DNA TGTGCCAGCAGTGAATCCCGTTCCTACGAGCAGTACTTC.

The chain links TRBV24-1 to TRBJ1-2; the D gene is possibly TRBD1 (6 bases). Germline assignment: CDR1 KGHDR and CDR2 SFDVKD. V shed 6 bases and J shed 5 bases, with 12 bases lying between them. The CDR3 has 13 residues. CDR3 DNA sequence: TGTGCCACCAGTCCGGGGGCAGGGTATGGCTACACCTTC. It translates to CATSPGAGYGYTF.

The chain couples TRBV27 to TRBJ2-3; 10 bases are a match to TRBD2. This CDR3 contains 15 residues. The germline gives CDR1 MNHEY, CDR2 SMNVEV (reference sequence). The V gene end was trimmed by 2 bases and the J gene end by 4 bases; junction bases not matched to a gene: 3. In DNA, the CDR3 is TGTGCCAGCAGTTTACCGAGCGGGGGGGCAGATACGCAGTATTTT. Residues: CASSLPSGGADTQYF.

V and J are TRBV2 and TRBJ1-5; 8 bases agree with TRBD1. Germline V gives CDR1 SNHLY, CDR2 FYNNEI. The CDR3 sequence is 13 residues long. The ends lost 5 bases at V and 6 bases at J; junction bases unmatched: 3. CDR3 residues: CASSRTGFQPQHF. The DNA of the CDR3 is TGTGCCAGCAGTAGGACAGGGTTTCAGCCCCAGCATTTT.

The chain has TRBV6-6 and TRBJ2-2; 10 positions agree with TRBD1. CDR1 is MNHNY, CDR2 SVGAGI, per germline (reference sequence). V lost 4 bases, J lost 0 bases, and 2 bases stayed unmatched. The CDR3 is made up of 16 amino acids. The DNA of the CDR3 is TGTGCCAGCAGTTTTGGGACAGGGGCGAACACCGGGGAGCTGTTTTTT. As protein: CASSFGTGANTGELFF.

This sequence joins TRBV6-5 and TRBJ1-1; D is perhaps TRBD1 (6 bases). The length of the CDR3 is 15 residues. The germline CDR1 and CDR2 sequences are MNHEY and SVGAGI. Trimming left V 5 bases short and J 3 bases short, with 16 bases between. CDR3 protein: CASSSGNRVDTEAFF. The CDR3 DNA reads as TGTGCCAGCAGTAGTGGGAACAGGGTAGACACTGAAGCTTTCTTT.

V gene TRBV3-1 (or the pseudogene TRBV3-2) combines with J gene TRBJ1-6, with a tentative D call TRBD1 (5 bases). The CDR3 runs to 13 residues. Germline CDR1 reads LGHDT; CDR2 reads YNNKEL (reference sequence). V lost 3 bases and J lost 6, with 6 bases in between. CDR3 sequence reads: CASSHDSNSPLHF. The CDR3, as DNA: TGTGCCAGCAGCCACGACAGTAATTCACCCCTCCACTTT.

The gene calls are TRBV9 and TRBJ2-7; 7 bases are a match to TRBD1. The CDR3 has 20 residues. V lost 0 bases to trimming and J lost 3 bases; unmatched junction nucleotides: 21. Germline values: CDR1 SGDLS, CDR2 YYNGEE. CDR3 DNA: TGTGCCAGCAGCGTAGCTAAGGTGTCCCGGTTAGGGACAGCAGTCTACGAGCAGTACTTC. Protein: CASSVAKVSRLGTAVYEQYF.

This clone was detected only once. V usage is TRBV20-1 and J usage is TRBJ1-1; TRBD1 might be the D (6 bases). The V and J ends lost 3 bases and 0 bases respectively, with 11 bases between them. Per germline, CDR1 DFQATT and CDR2 SNEGSKA (reference sequence). The CDR3 sequence is 14 residues long. The DNA for the CDR3 is TGCAGTGCTAGTGATAACAGGGTGAACACTGAAGCTTTCTTT. It is translated as CSASDNRVNTEAFF.

The chain uses TRBV5-4 and TRBJ2-5; 7 nucleotides line up with TRBD1. Germline lookup yields CDR1 SGHNT and CDR2 YYREEE (reference sequence). The length of the CDR3 is 13 residues. J gave up 4 bases and V 2 bases, and 2 bases lay outside the gene matches. Written as DNA, the CDR3 is TGTGCCAGCAGCTTTGCAGGGGGAGAGACCCAGTACTTC. Translation gives CASSFAGGETQYF.

The chain recombines TRBV7-2 with TRBJ2-5; D uncertain. With 5 bases removed from V and 9 bases from J, the gap between germline ends came to 10 bases. Germline V gives CDR1 SGHTA, CDR2 FQGNSA. The CDR3 totals 11 residues. CDR3 sequence: CASSEDTSQYF. CDR3 bases: TGTGCCAGCAGCGAAGACACGTCCCAGTACTTC.

The rearrangement uses TRBV27 and TRBJ1-4; perhaps TRBD1 as D (6 bases). This CDR3 is 15 amino acids long. Trimming stripped 8 bases from V and 9 bases from J, with 22 bases between. Germline V gene lookup returns CDR1 MNHEY and CDR2 SMNVEV (reference sequence). The CDR3 coding sequence is TGTGCCAGCGGCACCTTTCGGGACAAACCCAAAAAACTGTTTTTT. This sequence encodes CASGTFRDKPKKLFF.

This chain joins TRBV7-8 and TRBJ2-2; D unresolved. The CDR3 covers 14 residues. V shed 3 bases and J shed 5 bases, with 10 bases lying between them. Germline V CDR1 and CDR2: SGHVS, FQNEAQ. This chain's CDR3 is CASSFIGRTGELFF. The CDR3 DNA follows: TGTGCCAGCAGCTTTATCGGACGGACCGGGGAGCTGTTTTTT.

The genes are TRBV7-2 and TRBJ1-2; D is perhaps TRBD1 (5 bases). Germline V gene lookup returns CDR1 SGHTA and CDR2 FQGNSA. CDR3 size: 15 residues. Trimming removed 2 bases from V and 4 bases from J, with 14 bases in between. The chain's CDR3 is CASSLSRGLGYGYTF. For the CDR3, the DNA is TGTGCCAGCAGCTTATCACGGGGACTCGGCTATGGCTACACCTTC.